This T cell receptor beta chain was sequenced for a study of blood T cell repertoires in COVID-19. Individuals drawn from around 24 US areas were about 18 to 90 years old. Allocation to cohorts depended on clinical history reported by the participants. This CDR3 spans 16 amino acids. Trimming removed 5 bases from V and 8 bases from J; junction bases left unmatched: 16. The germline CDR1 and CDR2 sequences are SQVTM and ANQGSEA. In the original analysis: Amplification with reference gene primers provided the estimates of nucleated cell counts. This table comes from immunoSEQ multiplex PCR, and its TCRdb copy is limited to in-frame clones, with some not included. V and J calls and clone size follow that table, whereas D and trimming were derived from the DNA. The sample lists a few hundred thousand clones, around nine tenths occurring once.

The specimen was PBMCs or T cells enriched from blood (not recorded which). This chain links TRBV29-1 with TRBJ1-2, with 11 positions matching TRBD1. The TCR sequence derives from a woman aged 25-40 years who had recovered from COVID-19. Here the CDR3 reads CSVWVVDGTGGRGYTF. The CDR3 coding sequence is TGCAGCGTTTGGGTCGTCGACGGGACAGGGGGTAGGGGCTACACCTTC.